Presented here are 14 T cell receptor beta chains from one specimen sequenced in a study of naive and memory T cell subsets. An equimolar mix of two oligonucleotides served as the beta constant-region primer for TRBC1 and TRBC2. TCRdb recomputed calls from the UMI-ligation and nested PCR reads with MiXCR, one row per CDR3 protein. This table has 70,000 to 95,000 distinct CDR3 sequences, 5.5% to 8.5% appearing once. The sequenced material came from central memory CD4+ T cells from blood. These receptors all come from a human donor in good health.

Many counts were recorded for this clonotype. The chain is built from TRBV6-2 or TRBV6-3 and TRBJ2-5; no clear D. Looked up from germline, CDR1 is MNHEY and CDR2 is SVGEGT. The CDR3 spans 12 residues. Trimming cost V 6 bases and J 11 bases, with 16 bases left between them. The CDR3 DNA follows: TGTGCCAGCAGCCCCACATTACAGTTGCAGTACTTC. It yields the protein CASSPTLQLQYF.

In this sample, this clonotype turned up many times. V usage is TRBV12-3 or TRBV12-4 and J usage is TRBJ1-6; TRBD1 agrees at 8 bases. The CDR3 consists of 15 residues. Trimming at V came to 6 bases and at J to 7 bases, leaving 8 bases not matched to a gene. The DNA of the CDR3 is TGTGCCAGCAGACGGACAGGGCAGAAAAATTCACCCCTCCACTTT. It specifies CASRRTGQKNSPLHF.

This clonotype was observed many times. The rearrangement joins TRBV5-5 to TRBJ1-3; possible D gene TRBD1, 5 bases. Trimming removed 4 bases from V and 0 bases from J, with 14 bases in between. Germline V gene lookup returns CDR1 SGHKS and CDR2 YYEKEE (reference sequence). The CDR3 is 16 residues long. This CDR3 is CASSGQGRFSGNTIYF. CDR3 bases: TGTGCCAGCAGCGGGCAGGGTCGCTTCTCTGGAAACACCATATATTTT.

This clonotype was detected only a few times. The chain carries TRBV12-3 or TRBV12-4 and TRBJ2-3; 12 nucleotides agree with TRBD2. The length of the CDR3 is 15 residues. V was clipped by 6 bases and J by 13 bases; unmatched bases: 14. In DNA form, the CDR3 reads TGTGCCAGCAGCCCTTGGACTAGCGGGATCAAGGTTGAGTATTTT. Its protein is CASSPWTSGIKVEYF.

The chain recombines TRBV14 with TRBJ1-1; 9 bases match TRBD1. CDR1 is SGHDN, CDR2 FVKESK, per germline. The CDR3 spans 16 residues. V was pared by 6 bases and J by 6 bases, with 14 bases of the junction left unmatched. CDR3 sequence (DNA): TGTGCCAGCAGTCACCCCGGGACAGGGAGGACCGCTGAAGCTTTCTTT. This codes for CASSHPGTGRTAEAFF.

The gene calls are TRBV18 and TRBJ1-2; D may be TRBD1 (6 bases). Germline V lookup: CDR1 KGHSH, CDR2 LQKENI. The V end was cut by 0 bases, the J end by 9 bases, with 14 bases between. The CDR3 covers 14 residues. DNA of the CDR3: TGTGCCAGCTCACCACCGGGTGACAGGCGGCGCTACACCTTC. The encoded protein is CASSPPGDRRRYTF. The full variable domain, rest sourced from reference TRBV18 and TRBJ1-2, is NAGVMQNPRHLVRRRGQEARLRCSPMKGHSHVYWYRQLPEEGLKFMVYLQKENIIDESGMPKERFSAEFPKEGPSILRIQQVVRGDSAAYFCASSPPGDRRRYTFGSGTRLTVV.

This clonotype was detected many times. This chain connects TRBV3-1 to TRBJ1-1, with D hard to call. Germline V gene sequence: CDR1 LGHDT, CDR2 YNNKEL (reference sequence). There are 14 residues in the CDR3. V was pared by 1 base and J by 10 bases, with 16 bases between. The CDR3 reads CASSQVRAGSTAFF. The CDR3 DNA reads TGTGCCAGCAGCCAAGTTCGCGCGGGGTCTACAGCTTTCTTT.

This clonotype was seen ten or more times. The rearrangement links TRBV20-1 to TRBJ1-1; D not resolved. This CDR3 comprises 14 residues. Looked up from germline, CDR1 is DFQATT and CDR2 is SNEGSKA (reference sequence). The V and J ends lost 3 bases and 1 base respectively, with 12 bases between them. DNA for the CDR3: TGCAGTGCTAGGGCCGTTGGACCGAACACTGAAGCTTTCTTT. This codes for CSARAVGPNTEAFF.

This clonotype was counted a few times. This chain uses TRBV30 with TRBJ2-5, with D perhaps matching TRBD2 (5 bases). V was trimmed by 4 bases and J by 4 bases, leaving 13 bases between them. Germline CDR1 and CDR2: GTSNPN and SVGIG (reference sequence). CDR3 length equals 13 residues. CDR3 residues: CAWTSRVRETQYF. The CDR3 DNA reads as TGTGCCTGGACGTCGCGGGTAAGAGAGACCCAGTACTTC.

This clonotype occurred a few times. The rearrangement joins TRBV19 to TRBJ2-7; D perhaps matches TRBD2 (6 bases). This CDR3 region has 15 residues. V was cut by 5 bases and J by 1 base, with 15 bases left in between. CDR1 is LNHDA, CDR2 SQIVND, per germline (reference sequence). The CDR3 spells CASSLTLGGSYEQYF. CDR3 DNA: TGTGCCAGTAGTCTGACTCTGGGGGGATCCTACGAGCAGTACTTC.

This clonotype was recorded at least ten times. The chain uses TRBV12-3 or TRBV12-4 and TRBJ2-1, with a weak D call TRBD2 (6 bases). V was shortened by 11 bases and J by 5 bases, with 16 bases between the two germline ends. The CDR3 sequence is 13 residues long. Here the CDR3 reads CAGGKGWDNEQFF. In DNA form, the CDR3 reads TGTGCCGGGGGGAAGGGGTGGGACAATGAGCAGTTCTTC.

This clonotype was picked up many times. V usage is TRBV6-6 and J usage is TRBJ1-2, with D perhaps TRBD1 (6 bases). Trimming left V 0 bases short and J 0 bases short, with 14 bases between. CDR3 size: 17 residues. Germline V lookup: CDR1 MNHNY, CDR2 SVGAGI (reference sequence). The chain's CDR3 is CASSYSTYGGANYGYTF. CDR3 bases: TGTGCCAGCAGTTACTCGACTTACGGGGGCGCTAACTATGGCTACACCTTC.

Note on this clonotype: A read error may be the cause here, since a much bigger clone is one base away. J is TRBJ2-3 and V is TRBV29-1; 11 bases agree with TRBD2. CDR1 is SQVTM, CDR2 ANQGSEA, per germline. The CDR3 length is 13 residues. V dropped 7 bases and J dropped 8; count of bases not matched to a gene: 8. The CDR3, as DNA: TGCAGCGGCTTAGCGGGGGGGTTCAGTACGCAGTATTTT. It encodes CSGLAGGFSTQYF.

This clonotype was seen a handful of times. The CDR3 here is CASSLTFRDTEAFF. The DNA of the CDR3 is TGTGCCAGCAGCTTAACATTTCGGGATACTGAAGCTTTCTTT. V is TRBV7-2 and J is TRBJ1-1; D gene ambiguous. The CDR3 is 14 amino acids. Germline assignment: CDR1 SGHTA and CDR2 FQGNSA. The V end was cut by 2 bases, the J end by 5 bases, with 12 bases between.